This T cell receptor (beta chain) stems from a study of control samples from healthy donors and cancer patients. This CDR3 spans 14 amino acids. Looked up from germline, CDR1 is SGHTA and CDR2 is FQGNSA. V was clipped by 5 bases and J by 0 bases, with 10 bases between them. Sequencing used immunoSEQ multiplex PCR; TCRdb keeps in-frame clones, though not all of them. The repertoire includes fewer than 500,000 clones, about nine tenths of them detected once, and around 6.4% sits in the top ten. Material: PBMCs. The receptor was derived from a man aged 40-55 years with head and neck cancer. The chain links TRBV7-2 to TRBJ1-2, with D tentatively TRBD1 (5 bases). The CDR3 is CASSPGPTNYGYTF. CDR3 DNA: TGTGCCAGCAGCCCGGGGCCGACTAACTATGGCTACACCTTC.